Following are 20 T cell receptor beta chains from one sample sequenced in a study of T cell repertoires in cytomegalovirus infection. TCRdb reanalysed the reads using MiXCR and keeps one entry per CDR3 protein. Of more than 400,000 distinct CDR3 sequences listed, about 25% are singletons. The sequencing sample was made of PBMCs. All receptors derive from a human donor in good health (CMV status not recorded). Some clones in this sample may be carry-over from other donors' samples.

In this sample, this clonotype turned up many times. The rearrangement uses TRBV3-1 and TRBJ2-1, with 7 bases identical to TRBD1. The V gene end was trimmed by 5 bases and the J gene end by 3 bases; junction bases not matched to a gene: 7. The CDR3 spans 15 residues. Germline loops: CDR1 LGHDT, CDR2 YNNKEL (reference sequence). CDR3 DNA: TGTGCCAGCAGCGAAGGACAGGTCAACTACAATGAGCAGTTCTTC. Encoded protein: CASSEGQVNYNEQFF.

This clonotype was seen more than once but under ten times. The rearrangement links TRBV4-1 to TRBJ2-2, with 10 bases identical to TRBD2. The CDR3 totals 18 residues. The V segment lost 4 bases and the J segment 8 bases; nucleotides outside the gene matches: 16. CDR1 MGHRA and CDR2 YSYEKL come from the germline V gene. The CDR3 nucleotides are TGCGCCAGCAGCCTTAACGGTGGGAGCGGGAGGGCCCCAGGGGAGCTGTTTTTT. Translation gives CASSLNGGSGRAPGELFF.

This chain uses TRBV27 with TRBJ1-1; no definite D call. CDR1 and CDR2 from the germline V gene are MNHEY and SMNVEV (reference sequence). This CDR3 comprises 15 residues. V was pared by 3 bases and J by 1 base, with 12 bases between. The CDR3 DNA reads as TGTGCCAGCAGTTTCCGGGGTTTGAGGAACACTGAAGCTTTCTTT. Translated: CASSFRGLRNTEAFF.

This chain connects TRBV20-1 to TRBJ2-3; 8 bases agree with TRBD2. The CDR3 has 13 amino acids. V was clipped by 5 bases and J by 4 bases; unmatched bases: 5. Germline V gives CDR1 DFQATT, CDR2 SNEGSKA (reference sequence). CDR3: CSASSGSADTQYF. DNA for the CDR3: TGCAGTGCTTCGAGCGGGAGTGCAGATACGCAGTATTTT.

This clonotype was seen many times. This rearrangement joins TRBV7-6 to TRBJ1-4; D is perhaps TRBD1 (5 bases). V gave up 6 bases and J gave up 8 bases, with 25 bases separating them. This CDR3 is 17 amino acids long. The germline gives CDR1 SGHVS, CDR2 FNYEAQ. The CDR3 sequence: CASRRFGGPGSGEKLFF. In nucleotides, the CDR3 is TGTGCCAGCAGAAGGTTCGGAGGGCCAGGGTCGGGGGAAAAACTGTTTTTT. The whole variable domain, remainder taken from reference TRBV7-6 and TRBJ1-4, is GAGVSQSPRYKVTKRGQDVALRCDPISGHVSLYWYRQALGQGPEFLTYFNYEAQQDKSGLPNDRFSAERPEGSISTLTIQRTEQRDSAMYRCASRRFGGPGSGEKLFFGSGTQLSVL.

V gene TRBV4-1 combines with J gene TRBJ2-7, with 10 bases matching TRBD2. CDR1 is MGHRA and CDR2 is YSYEKL in the germline V gene. There are 15 residues in the CDR3. Trimming cost V 4 bases and J 5 bases; bases outside gene matches: 8. The CDR3 here is CASSRLAGVLHEQYF. The CDR3 region has the DNA TGCGCCAGCAGCCGTCTAGCGGGAGTCCTCCACGAGCAGTACTTC.

The chain carries TRBV4-1 and TRBJ2-7; a weak D match, TRBD1 (5 bases). The CDR3 covers 15 residues. Germline values: CDR1 MGHRA, CDR2 YSYEKL. Trimming took 3 bases from V and 0 from J, leaving 12 bases between them. Here the CDR3 DNA reads TGCGCCAGCAGCCAGGCGGACATGGACTCCTACGAGCAGTACTTC. Translation gives CASSQADMDSYEQYF.

This rearrangement joins TRBV6-2 or TRBV6-3 to TRBJ1-3; D gene uncertain. CDR3 length: 12 residues. The germline CDR1 and CDR2 sequences are MNHEY and SVGEGT. The germline V and J ends were trimmed by 7 bases and 7 bases, with 11 bases remaining between them. The CDR3 protein is CASTDRRNTIYF. In nucleotides, the CDR3 is TGTGCCAGCACTGACCGGCGGAACACCATATATTTT.

The chain joins TRBV19 to TRBJ2-1; 9 nucleotides line up with TRBD2. The V segment lost 5 bases and the J segment 9 bases; nucleotides outside the gene matches: 14. This CDR3 has 16 amino acids. CDR1 and CDR2 (germline): LNHDA, SQIVND (reference sequence). In nucleotides, the CDR3 is TGTGCCAGTAGTTCCCCGTGGGGACTAGCTTCCGTTGAGCAGTTCTTC. Its translation: CASSSPWGLASVEQFF.

The chain recombines TRBV5-4 with TRBJ2-3; TRBD2 matches 13 bases. The length of the CDR3 is 18 residues. J gave up 5 bases and V 4 bases, and 13 bases lay outside the gene matches. Germline loops: CDR1 SGHNT, CDR2 YYREEE (reference sequence). The CDR3 DNA is TGTGCCAGCAGCGCCAGGGGACTAGCGGGAAGTACTAGAGATACGCAGTATTTT. This encodes CASSARGLAGSTRDTQYF.

This clonotype was counted only a few times. This chain joins TRBV20-1 and TRBJ2-5; D is unresolved. V shed 3 bases and J shed 5 bases, with 13 bases lying between them. CDR3 length: 13 residues. Germline V gives CDR1 DFQATT, CDR2 SNEGSKA (reference sequence). As DNA, the CDR3 is TGCAGTGCTAGGTCGGAGTTCCACGAGACCCAGTACTTC. It translates to CSARSEFHETQYF.

This clonotype has a handful of counts. The chain employs TRBV27 and TRBJ1-4; weak D call: TRBD1 (6 bases). V lost 5 bases and J 6 bases, leaving 19 bases between the germline ends. Germline assignment: CDR1 MNHEY and CDR2 SMNVEV (reference sequence). The CDR3 sequence is 16 residues long. CDR3: CASSHWQGKGYEKLFF. CDR3 sequence (DNA): TGTGCCAGCAGTCATTGGCAGGGGAAAGGGTATGAAAAACTGTTTTTT. Using reference TRBV27 and TRBJ1-4 for the parts outside the CDR3, the full variable domain is EAQVTQNPRYLITVTGKKLTVTCSQNMNHEYMSWYRQDPGLGLRQIYYSMNVEVTDKGDVPEGYKVSRKEKRNFPLILESPSPNQTSLYFCASSHWQGKGYEKLFFGSGTQLSVL.

The chain joins TRBV5-1 to TRBJ2-1, with TRBD2 identical over 7 bases. The CDR3 loop spans 14 amino acids. J gave up 2 bases and V 5 bases, and 4 bases lay outside the gene matches. From germline, CDR1 is SGHRS and CDR2 YFSETQ. CDR3 sequence: CASSGGGTYNEQFF. DNA of the CDR3: TGCGCCAGCAGTGGGGGGGGAACCTACAATGAGCAGTTCTTC. The complete variable domain, with remaining parts taken from reference TRBV5-1 and TRBJ2-1, reads KAGVTQTPRYLIKTRGQQVTLSCSPISGHRSVSWYQQTPGQGLQFLFEYFSETQRNKGNFPGRFSGRQFSNSRSEMNVSTLELGDSALYLCASSGGGTYNEQFFGPGTRLTVL.

The genes are TRBV20-1 and TRBJ2-2, with D tentatively TRBD1 (5 bases). The germline V and J ends were trimmed by 4 bases and 1 base, with 16 bases remaining between them. This CDR3 region has 16 residues. CDR1 and CDR2 from the germline V gene are DFQATT and SNEGSKA (reference sequence). The CDR3 protein is CSATRRGQENTGELFF. CDR3 bases: TGCAGTGCTACCCGGCGAGGACAAGAGAACACCGGGGAGCTGTTTTTT.

The J gene is TRBJ2-1, the V gene TRBV7-9; 8 nucleotides align to TRBD2. The junction had 9 bases not matched to a gene; V was cut back by 2 bases and J by 12 bases. Germline V gene sequence: CDR1 SEHNR, CDR2 FQNEAQ (reference sequence). CDR3 length: 14 residues. CDR3 coding DNA: TGTGCCAGCAGCTTATCTTGGCGGGAGGTGGTGCAGTTCTTC. It specifies CASSLSWREVVQFF. Filled out from reference TRBV7-9 and TRBJ2-1, the complete variable domain reads DTGVSQNPRHKITKRGQNVTFRCDPISEHNRLYWYRQTLGQGPEFLTYFQNEAQLEKSRLLSDRFSAERPKGSFSTLEIQRTEQGDSAMYLCASSLSWREVVQFFGPGTRLTVL.

CDR3 DNA sequence: TGTGCCAGCAGCTCCCTCCAGCAGGGTACTCCGTTCTTC. Translated: CASSSLQQGTPFF. J is TRBJ2-1 and V is TRBV11-2; the D gene is possibly TRBD1 (5 bases). V was cut by 4 bases and J by 15 bases, with 19 bases left in between. This CDR3 has 13 residues. Germline V gene data show CDR1 as SGHAT and CDR2 as FQNNGV.

The chain combines TRBV11-1 with TRBJ2-2; D may be TRBD1 (5 bases). The CDR3 spans 15 residues. Per germline, CDR1 SGHAT and CDR2 FQDESV (reference sequence). V was trimmed by 3 bases and J by 0 bases, leaving 8 bases between them. The DNA of the CDR3 is TGTGCCAGCAGCTTCAGGGTCTCGAACACCGGGGAGCTGTTTTTT. Its translation: CASSFRVSNTGELFF. Full variable domain (outside the CDR3, taken from reference TRBV11-1 and TRBJ2-2): EAEVAQSPRYKITEKSQAVAFWCDPISGHATLYWYRQILGQGPELLVQFQDESVVDDSQLPKDRFSAERLKGVDSTLKIQPAELGDSAMYLCASSFRVSNTGELFFGEGSRLTVL.

In its sample, this clonotype was seen a few times. The CDR3 sequence: CASSLEAGFYEQYF. The CDR3 DNA is TGTGCCAGCAGTTTGGAGGCCGGGTTTTACGAGCAGTACTTC. The chain combines TRBV12-3 or TRBV12-4 with TRBJ2-7; possibly TRBD2 for D (5 bases). This CDR3 comprises 14 residues. Trimming pared 3 bases from V and 4 bases from J, leaving 13 bases between.

The chain carries TRBV7-2 and TRBJ1-2, with 9 bases that match TRBD1. The germline gives CDR1 SGHTA, CDR2 FQGNSA. Trimming at V came to 0 bases and at J to 8 bases, leaving 16 bases not matched to a gene. The CDR3 totals 18 residues. The CDR3 protein is CASSLAGQGGGLGRGYTF. The DNA for the CDR3 is TGTGCCAGCAGCTTAGCGGGACAGGGAGGGGGCCTCGGTAGGGGCTACACCTTC. The full variable domain, in which reference TRBV7-2 and TRBJ1-2 provide the parts outside the CDR3, is GAGVSQSPSNKVTEKGKDVELRCDPISGHTALYWYRQSLGQGLEFLIYFQGNSAPDKSGLPSDRFSAERTGGSVSTLTIQRTQQEDSAVYLCASSLAGQGGGLGRGYTFGSGTRLTVV.

V usage is TRBV11-3 and J usage is TRBJ2-4; 14 bases match TRBD2. The CDR3 is 18 residues long. Germline V gene data show CDR1 as SGHNT and CDR2 as YENEEA. Losses at the gene ends were 0 bases for V and 1 base for J; bases not matched to a gene: 2. The CDR3 sequence is CASSLDRLAGGAKNIQYF. CDR3 coding DNA: TGTGCCAGCAGCTTAGATCGACTAGCGGGAGGGGCCAAAAACATTCAGTACTTC.